A selection of T cell receptor beta chains follows, all from one sample in a study of shared clonotypes between healthy human individuals. The table came from immunoSEQ multiplex PCR; TCRdb's copy has only in-frame clones and leaves some out. The sample consists of 450,000 to 500,000 clones, about 80% of them appearing once. Sequenced material: PBMCs. These receptors came from a woman aged 40 to 50 in good health. Some clones in this sample may be carry-over from other donors' samples. Each CDR3 is given with its conserved first and last residue. D genes are given only for firm matches. Only some rows state a clone size, as once, few, many or a class for expanded clones.

j_gene,v_gene,d_gene,abundance,CDR3nt,CDR3aa
TRBJ2-1,TRBV28,TRBD2,-,TGTGCCAGCAACGGACTAGCGAGGGATGAGCAGTTCTTC,CASNGLARDEQFF
TRBJ2-5,TRBV4-1,-,-,TGCGCCAGCAGCCAAGGGGACGGCCAAGAGACCCAGTACTTC,CASSQGDGQETQYF
TRBJ2-1,TRBV6-6,TRBD2,-,TGTGCCAGCAGACAACTAGCGGGAGGGTTTAATGAGCAGTTCTTC,CASRQLAGGFNEQFF
TRBJ1-4,TRBV27,-,-,TGTGCCAGCAGTTTAGACAGGTCTAATGAAAAACTGTTTTTT,CASSLDRSNEKLFF
TRBJ2-7,TRBV11-1,-,-,TGTGCCAGCAGCCTTGACAGGAGTTTTGGGGGTGAGCAGTACTTC,CASSLDRSFGGEQYF
TRBJ2-7,TRBV29-1,-,many,TGCAGCGTTGAAACCCCGGGTAGGGAGCAGTACTTC,CSVETPGREQYF
TRBJ1-3,TRBV11-1,-,-,TGTGCCAGCAGCTTATGGAGAACTGGAAACACCATATATTTT,CASSLWRTGNTIYF
TRBJ1-2,TRBV30,-,-,TGTGCCTCCACAGGGACGAGAAACTATGGCTACACCTTC,CASTGTRNYGYTF
TRBJ2-5,TRBV29-1,TRBD2,-,TGCAGCGCCTCGACTAGCAGAGAGACCCAGTACTTC,CSASTSRETQYF
TRBJ2-7,TRBV5-1,TRBD1,-,TGCGCCAGCAGCCCCTCCGGGACAGGGGTGGGCGAGCAGTACTTC,CASSPSGTGVGEQYF
TRBJ2-7,TRBV12-5,-,once,TGTGCTAGTGCCGTGGGGGGCGCCTCCTACGAGCAGTACTTC,CASAVGGASYEQYF
TRBJ1-5,TRBV7-2,-,-,TGTGCCAGCAGCTTAGTCCCTTCGGGCAATCAGCCCCAGCATTTT,CASSLVPSGNQPQHF
TRBJ1-1,TRBV7-8,-,-,TGTGCCAGCAGCTTGGGAGGTGGCATGAACACTGAAGCTTTCTTT,CASSLGGGMNTEAFF
TRBJ1-1,TRBV7-3,-,-,TGTGCCAGCAGCAACAGAGCGAACACTGAAGCTTTCTTT,CASSNRANTEAFF
TRBJ1-1,TRBV7-8,-,-,TGTGCCAGCAGCACCAACCGACGGACTGAAGCTTTCTTT,CASSTNRRTEAFF
TRBJ2-1,TRBV11-2,TRBD2,-,TGTGCCAGCAGCTTAGATGCGCTAGCGGGGTACAATGAGCAGTTCTTC,CASSLDALAGYNEQFF
TRBJ2-7,TRBV6-1,-,-,TGTGCCAGCCGCCCCTCCGGCGGCTCCTACGAGCAGTACTTC,CASRPSGGSYEQYF
TRBJ2-2,TRBV19,TRBD2,-,TGTGCCTGCGCGGTGGGACTAGCGGCGGTTCGGGAGCTGTTTTTT,CACAVGLAAVRELFF
TRBJ2-5,TRBV6-6,-,-,TGTGCCAGCAGTTACTCGATTTCGACTTCGGAGACCCAGTACTTC,CASSYSISTSETQYF
TRBJ2-5,TRBV7-8,-,-,TGTGCCAGCAGTCGAGATGTGGGCGCTGCAGAGACCCAGTACTTC,CASSRDVGAAETQYF
TRBJ2-5,TRBV27,-,-,TGTGCCAGCAGTTTTGGGGGCGGCCCTCAAGAGACCCAGTACTTC,CASSFGGGPQETQYF
TRBJ2-3,TRBV19,TRBD2,-,TGTGCCAGTAGTATGTGGACTAGCGGGAGAGGTGGGATAGATACGCAGTATTTT,CASSMWTSGRGGIDTQYF
TRBJ1-1,TRBV7-2,-,-,TGTGCCAGCAGCAGACAGCAGAACACTGAAGCTTTCTTT,CASSRQQNTEAFF
TRBJ2-3,TRBV18,TRBD2,-,TGTGCCAGCTCACCAATGGGGACTAGCGGCACAGATACGCAGTATTTT,CASSPMGTSGTDTQYF
TRBJ2-3,TRBV30,TRBD2,-,TGTGCCTGGAGTGAATTTCAGGTTGCGTTGGCGGGAGAAGCGGGTACGCAGTATTTT,CAWSEFQVALAGEAGTQYF
TRBJ1-3,TRBV7-2,-,-,TGTGCCAGCAGCTTCCGCTCTGGAAACACCATATATTTT,CASSFRSGNTIYF
TRBJ2-7,TRBV7-2,-,-,TGTGCCAGCAGCTTTGCGGCTCCCTACGAGCAGTACTTC,CASSFAAPYEQYF
TRBJ2-1,TRBV14,-,-,TGTGCCAGCAGCCAAGAGAGGGGGGGGTACAATGAGCAGTTCTTC,CASSQERGGYNEQFF
TRBJ2-1,TRBV5-1,-,few,TGCGCCAGCAGCATCGGCAGTAGCGGCCCTTCGGGGCAGTTCTTC,CASSIGSSGPSGQFF
TRBJ1-2,TRBV7-9,TRBD1,-,TGTGCCAGCAGAAGGACAGGGGAGGACTATGGCTACACCTTC,CASRRTGEDYGYTF
TRBJ2-7,TRBV18,-,-,TGTGCCAGCTCACCCCAGGCTAGTGGGAAGGACGAGCAGTACTTC,CASSPQASGKDEQYF
TRBJ2-2,TRBV28,TRBD2,-,TGCGCCAGCAGTATAGCTAGCGGGAGTCTTAACGGGGAGCTGTTTTTT,CASSIASGSLNGELFF
TRBJ2-2,TRBV15,TRBD1,-,TGTGCCACCAGCTCTCGCCGGGACAGGGGGCTCATAAACACCGGGGAGCTGTTTTTT,CATSSRRDRGLINTGELFF
TRBJ2-3,TRBV7-9,TRBD2,-,TGTGCGAGCGGGAGGGACACAGATACGCAGTATTTT,CASGRDTDTQYF
TRBJ2-5,TRBV11-2,TRBD1,-,TGTGCCAGCAGCTTAGCAGGGGGACGCGGGGAGACCCAGTACTTC,CASSLAGGRGETQYF
TRBJ2-4,TRBV5-4,-,-,TGTGCCAGCAGCCGGGGGGGGACAGGCAAAAACATTCAGTACTTC,CASSRGGTGKNIQYF
TRBJ2-7,TRBV4-1,-,-,TGCGCCAGCAGCCATAACTCCGGGACACCCGAGCAGTACTTC,CASSHNSGTPEQYF
TRBJ2-5,TRBV19,TRBD1,once,TGTGCCAGTGGGGACAGGGCGGTCCAAGAGACCCAGTACTTC,CASGDRAVQETQYF
TRBJ2-1,TRBV5-1,TRBD2,-,TGCGCCAGCAGCTTGGCCGGGGGGAATGAGCAGTTCTTC,CASSLAGGNEQFF
TRBJ2-1,TRBV27,TRBD2,-,TGTGCCAGCAGTCCCGGGACTAGCGGGAGGAGTGAGCAGTTCTTC,CASSPGTSGRSEQFF
TRBJ2-2,TRBV11-1,TRBD1,-,TGTGCCAGCAGCCGCGGACAGGTCCTTTCGAACACCGGGGAGCTGTTTTTT,CASSRGQVLSNTGELFF
TRBJ2-2,TRBV7-9,-,-,TGTGCCAGCAGCCTCCTGGTGAACACCGGGGAGCTGTTTTTT,CASSLLVNTGELFF
TRBJ2-3,TRBV7-2,-,-,TGTGCCAGCACCTCCGACCCGGCGGGTACGCAGTATTTT,CASTSDPAGTQYF
TRBJ1-2,TRBV5-1,TRBD1,-,TGCGCCAGCAGCCAACCACCGGGACAGGAATTCGCCTTC,CASSQPPGQEFAF
TRBJ2-1,TRBV11-2,TRBD2,-,TGTGCCAGCAGCCGATTAGCGGGAGCCCCGGACTCCTACAATGAGCAGTTCTTC,CASSRLAGAPDSYNEQFF
TRBJ1-2,TRBV9,-,once,TGTGCCAGCAGCGTAGGCTCAGGGAACTATGGCTACACCTTC,CASSVGSGNYGYTF
TRBJ2-7,TRBV27,TRBD2,few,TGTGCCAGCAGTTTAAACCCCCACCTCCTAGCGGGAGGCCACGAGCAGTACTTC,CASSLNPHLLAGGHEQYF
TRBJ2-5,TRBV2,-,-,TGTGCCAGCAGTGAACACAGCCAAGAGACCCAGTACTTC,CASSEHSQETQYF
TRBJ2-1,TRBV19,TRBD1,-,TGTGCCAGTAGTCTTAGACAGGGGTGGAATGAGCAGTTCTTC,CASSLRQGWNEQFF